This T cell receptor beta chain originates from a study of T cell responses to AZD1222 COVID-19 vaccine. Data came from immunoSEQ multiplex PCR; TCRdb stores just in-frame clones and leaves some out. The repertoire holds 170,000 or so clones, with roughly nine tenths as singletons. Study results and limitations: The breadth and depth of Spike-specific TCRs increased once two AZD1222 doses had been given. Only a handful of people who got AZD1222 tested seropositive at baseline. Donors skewed white British and female; clonal diversity was possibly underestimated. Reportedly, nearly half the spike-specific TCRs target unmutated variant regions.

About this clone itself: Its target is unknown.

Source: peripheral blood, taken on day 0 of AZD1222 vaccination. This receptor was taken from an adult in good health.

The CDR3 loop reads CASSPWQGAGNTEAFF. Written as DNA, the CDR3 is TGTGCCAGCTCACCGTGGCAGGGGGCTGGGAACACTGAAGCTTTCTTT. The gene calls are TRBV18 and TRBJ1-1; 8 nucleotides agree with TRBD1. The CDR3 length is 16 residues. Trimming took 3 bases from V and 1 from J; bases not matched to a gene: 7. Germline loops: CDR1 KGHSH, CDR2 LQKENI.